These 24 T cell receptor beta chains were all obtained from the same sample, sequenced in a study of spatial heterogeneity in lung cancer. TCRdb used MiXCR to reprocess the 5' RACE reads, holding one entry per CDR3 protein. The top ten clones hold under 14% of a sample with 30,000 to 50,000 distinct CDR3 sequences, roughly 5.2% of them seen once. This sample's time point: sample taken at primary tumor resection. Tumor, nontumor lung or frozen PBMC supplied whole RNA that was sequenced unsorted. This specimen consisted of PBMCs, obtained at surgery. The receptor set was obtained from a male donor with early-stage non-small cell lung cancer.

Many counts were recorded for this clonotype. The V gene is TRBV6-1, the J gene TRBJ1-1, with D possibly being TRBD1 (5 bases). CDR3 length: 13 amino acids. Trimming pared 8 bases from V and 0 bases from J, leaving 10 bases between. Germline V lookup: CDR1 MNHNS, CDR2 SASEGT. The CDR3 nucleotides read TGTGCCAGCCGACAGCACATGAACACTGAAGCTTTCTTT. Its translation: CASRQHMNTEAFF.

This clonotype was counted at least ten times. This chain uses TRBV18 with TRBJ1-1; D may be TRBD1 (5 bases). The CDR3 loop spans 13 amino acids. V was pared by 8 bases and J by 1 base, with 11 bases between. Germline CDR1 is KGHSH and CDR2 is LQKENI. The CDR3, as DNA: TGTGCCAGCAGCCTAGACAGGAACACTGAAGCTTTCTTT. Protein sequence: CASSLDRNTEAFF.

There are many counts of this clonotype. The genes are TRBV28 and TRBJ1-2; 11 nucleotides align to TRBD1. CDR1 is MDHEN and CDR2 is SYDVKM in the germline V gene. This CDR3 comprises 17 residues. Trimming removed 2 bases from V and 3 bases from J; junction bases left unmatched: 8. The CDR3: CASSLASGTGGDYGYTF. The CDR3 DNA reads as TGTGCCAGCAGTTTAGCGTCCGGGACAGGGGGGGACTATGGCTACACCTTC.

There are many counts of this clonotype. The chain is built from TRBV3-1 and TRBJ2-7; D is ambiguous. The CDR3 is 12 residues long. Per the germline V gene, CDR1 is LGHDT and CDR2 is YNNKEL (reference sequence). The V end was cut by 1 base, the J end by 5 bases, with 6 bases between. The CDR3, as DNA: TGTGCCAGCAGCCAAGGACCGGACGAGCAGTACTTC. This gives the protein CASSQGPDEQYF.

The rearrangement uses TRBV7-2 and TRBJ1-6, with TRBD1 matching 8 bases. From germline, CDR1 is SGHTA and CDR2 FQGNSA. CDR3 length equals 16 residues. V shed 5 bases and J 3 bases; nucleotides not matched to a gene: 6. The CDR3 here is CASSPRQGIYNSPLHF. Written as DNA, the CDR3 is TGTGCCAGCAGCCCCCGACAGGGGATCTATAATTCACCCCTCCACTTT.

This clonotype was counted at least ten times. V and J are TRBV10-3 and TRBJ2-3, with TRBD2 matching over 9 bases. In germline, CDR1 is ENHRY, CDR2 SYGVKD. Trimming removed 5 bases from V and 4 bases from J; junction bases left unmatched: 4. The CDR3 runs to 14 residues. DNA for the CDR3: TGTGCCATCAGTAGAGGCGGGGGGGCAGATACGCAGTATTTT. It is translated as CAISRGGGADTQYF.

This clonotype was counted ten times or more. The rearrangement uses TRBV15 and TRBJ2-7; 9 nucleotides line up with TRBD1. The germline CDR1 and CDR2 sequences are LNHNV and YYDKDF (reference sequence). With 3 bases clipped from V and 6 bases from J, the junction kept 6 bases outside the gene matches. The CDR3 is 14 residues long. In DNA, the CDR3 is TGTGCCACCAGCAGCTCGGGACAGGGTGCCGAGCAGTACTTC. This translates into CATSSSGQGAEQYF.

This clonotype was observed at least ten times. The V and J genes are TRBV2 and TRBJ2-3, with D tentatively TRBD2 (6 bases). V dropped 6 bases and J dropped 2 bases, with 12 bases sitting between them. The CDR3 sequence is 14 residues long. Germline assignment: CDR1 SNHLY and CDR2 FYNNEI. As DNA, the CDR3 is TGTGCCAGCAGGTGGGGGGACGTCACAGATACGCAGTATTTT. It encodes CASRWGDVTDTQYF.

This chain joins TRBV20-1 and TRBJ1-5, with a tentative D call TRBD1 (6 bases). Trimming shortened V by 6 bases and J by 2 bases, and 11 bases separated the two germline ends. The CDR3 runs 13 residues. CDR1 DFQATT and CDR2 SNEGSKA come from the germline V gene (reference sequence). CDR3 coding DNA: TGCAGTGCCAGGGACATTCGCAATCAGCCCCAGCATTTT. Its protein product is CSARDIRNQPQHF.

At least ten counts were recorded for this clonotype. The chain's CDR3 is CASSPMMGNSYGYTF. The CDR3 region has the DNA TGTGCCAGCTCACCAATGATGGGAAATAGTTATGGCTACACCTTC. The chain couples TRBV18 to TRBJ1-2, with D unclear. V was trimmed by 2 bases and J by 5 bases, leaving 15 bases between them. The CDR3 is 15 residues long. CDR1 KGHSH and CDR2 LQKENI come from the germline V gene.

Points on this clonotype: A much larger clone sits a single nucleotide away, making a read error possible. The chain employs TRBV27 and TRBJ1-2; a possible D gene is TRBD1 (5 bases). There are 15 residues in the CDR3. Germline loops: CDR1 MNHEY, CDR2 SMNVEV (reference sequence). CDR3 bases: TGTGCCCGCAGTTGGAGGGAGGGGCGAATTCGCGGCTACACCTTC. Its translation: CARSWREGRIRGYTF.

In this sample, this clonotype turned up many times. The chain joins TRBV20-1 to TRBJ2-1; D might be TRBD2 (6 bases). CDR1 is DFQATT and CDR2 is SNEGSKA in the germline V gene (reference sequence). The CDR3 length is 14 residues. Trimming removed 3 bases from V and 0 bases from J, with 9 bases in between. The CDR3 DNA reads TGCAGTGCTAGGCGGGGAAGCTCCTACAATGAGCAGTTCTTC. Amino acid sequence: CSARRGSSYNEQFF.

Notes on this clonotype: A read error may be the cause here, since a much bigger clone is one base away. The chain links TRBV2 to TRBJ2-3; 8 nucleotides align to TRBD2. Germline CDR1 reads SNHLY; CDR2 reads FYNNEI. The CDR3 length is 15 residues. Written as DNA, the CDR3 is TGTGCCAGCAGTGAAGGGCTAGCGGGCACAGATACGCGGTATTTT. Translating gives CASSEGLAGTDTRYF.

The V call is TRBV11-2, the J call TRBJ2-7; tentative D call: TRBD2 (6 bases). V dropped 4 bases and J dropped 2 bases, with 9 bases sitting between them. Germline CDR1 reads SGHAT; CDR2 reads FQNNGV. There are 13 residues in the CDR3. The CDR3 spells CASSWGGTYEQYF. Here the CDR3 DNA reads TGTGCCAGCAGCTGGGGCGGGACCTACGAGCAGTACTTC. Looking up the rest from reference TRBV11-2 and TRBJ2-7 gives the full variable domain: EAGVAQSPRYKIIEKRQSVAFWCNPISGHATLYWYQQILGQGPKLLIQFQNNGVVDDSQLPKDRFSAERLKGVDSTLKIQPAKLEDSAVYLCASSWGGTYEQYFGPGTRLTVT.

This clonotype was seen many times. The rearrangement links TRBV6-5 to TRBJ1-4; D is ambiguous. Trimming removed 4 bases at V and 4 bases at J, with 10 bases between. This CDR3 spans 14 amino acids. The germline gives CDR1 MNHEY, CDR2 SVGAGI. Here the CDR3 DNA reads TGTGCCAGCAGTTTCGCAGGTCTTAATGAAAAACTGTTTTTT. Residues: CASSFAGLNEKLFF.

This clonotype was found many times. The chain employs TRBV7-2 and TRBJ1-5, with 9 bases fitting TRBD1. After removal of 5 bases from V and 6 bases from J, the junction contained 8 bases not matched to a gene. Germline lookup yields CDR1 SGHTA and CDR2 FQGNSA. This CDR3 has 15 residues. The CDR3 is CASSTDRGFGQPQHF. In nucleotides, the CDR3 is TGTGCCAGCAGCACGGACAGGGGATTTGGTCAGCCCCAGCATTTT.

At least ten counts were recorded for this clonotype. This sequence joins TRBV7-6 and TRBJ1-6; tentatively, D is TRBD1 (6 bases). CDR1 and CDR2 from the germline V gene are SGHVS and FNYEAQ. Trimming took off 4 bases at V and 7 bases at J, with 17 bases between the two ends. The CDR3 extends over 16 amino acids. The CDR3 nucleotides are TGTGCCAGCAGCTCCATGGACAGACCGGGGAATTCACCCCTCCACTTT. Translating gives CASSSMDRPGNSPLHF.

This clonotype was picked up many times. This chain joins TRBV20-1 and TRBJ1-2, with a possible D match to TRBD1 (6 bases). This CDR3 comprises 16 residues. Trimming took off 2 bases at V and 0 bases at J, with 16 bases between the two ends. Germline lookup yields CDR1 DFQATT and CDR2 SNEGSKA (reference sequence). In DNA form, the CDR3 reads TGCAGTGCTAGACTAGGGGGTGGCATAGCTAACTATGGCTACACCTTC. This sequence encodes CSARLGGGIANYGYTF.

This clonotype was counted at least ten times. V is TRBV10-2 and J is TRBJ1-4, with D perhaps matching TRBD1 (6 bases). Germline V lookup: CDR1 WSHSY, CDR2 SAAADI. V was trimmed by 3 bases and J by 8 bases, leaving 13 bases between them. The CDR3 spans 14 residues. In DNA form, the CDR3 reads TGCGCCAGCAGTGAACAGGGTCTATGGGAAAAACTGTTTTTT. Translation gives CASSEQGLWEKLFF.

The J gene is TRBJ2-7, the V gene TRBV3-1; D uncertain. The germline gives CDR1 LGHDT, CDR2 YNNKEL (reference sequence). The germline V and J ends were trimmed by 1 base and 1 base, with 8 bases remaining between them. CDR3 length equals 14 residues. The DNA for the CDR3 is TGTGCCAGCAGCCAAGGGGATTTTTCCTACGAGCAGTACTTC. Its protein product is CASSQGDFSYEQYF.

This clonotype has ten or more counts. The V and J genes are TRBV7-2 and TRBJ2-5, with 8 bases aligning to TRBD2. The germline V gene encodes CDR1 SGHTA and CDR2 FQGNSA. This CDR3 comprises 16 residues. Losses at the gene ends were 5 bases for V and 1 base for J; bases not matched to a gene: 9. The CDR3 protein is CASSLQLLAGQETQYF. The CDR3 DNA follows: TGTGCCAGCAGCCTACAACTCCTAGCGGGCCAAGAGACCCAGTACTTC.

The chain links TRBV7-2 to TRBJ2-3, with D possibly being TRBD1 (5 bases). Trimming took 3 bases from V and 6 from J, leaving 13 bases between them. Germline loops: CDR1 SGHTA, CDR2 FQGNSA. This CDR3 contains 14 residues. CDR3 sequence (DNA): TGTGCCAGCAGCTTTGGGGCAGGGTCGGATACGCAGTATTTT. Its protein product is CASSFGAGSDTQYF.

This clonotype came up many times. CDR3 nucleotide sequence: TGCGCCAGCAGTTCTGACAGGGATCAGCCCCAGCATTTT. The encoded protein is CASSSDRDQPQHF. The chain uses TRBV5-1 and TRBJ1-5, with TRBD1 matching 7 bases. Germline lookup yields CDR1 SGHRS and CDR2 YFSETQ. This CDR3 has 13 residues. The V gene end was trimmed by 5 bases and the J gene end by 5 bases; junction bases not matched to a gene: 4.

This clonotype has ten or more counts. The chain is built from TRBV18 and TRBJ2-1; D is perhaps TRBD1 (7 bases). Trimming took off 3 bases at V and 7 bases at J, with 16 bases between the two ends. The CDR3 has 15 amino acids. The germline gives CDR1 KGHSH, CDR2 LQKENI. CDR3 nucleotides: TGTGCCAGCTCACCTTCCGGAGCAGGGGGGAATGAGCAGTTCTTC. Translating it yields CASSPSGAGGNEQFF.